The source of this TCR beta chain is a study of T cells after yellow fever vaccination (dated 2019 in TCRdb). In terms of the full investigation: Libraries from fractions with low cell numbers were prepared with the SMART-Seq v4 Ultra Low Input RNA kit. To follow T-cell clones before and after both primary and booster YFV17D yellow fever vaccination, bulk TCR alpha and beta repertoires underwent longitudinal sequencing. Two healthy male donors, one aged 18 to 30 and one aged 30 to 40 years, made up the cohort. Blood was drawn at multiple timepoints before and after primary and secondary immunization, with bulk PBMC replicates and cell subsets isolated. What the authors observed across the whole study: A small share of clonotypes was detected in both CD4 and CD8 compartments, with the overlap likely arising from convergent recombination. Because the study included only a couple of donors, the extent to which the findings can be generalized is limited. The secondary T-cell response was weaker than the primary response but faster, peaking on day 5 instead of day 15. Most clones expanded after primary vaccination (96% of CD4 and roughly 90% of CD8) were re-detected after the booster, suggesting that broad memory maintenance occurred. Computational filtering was required because FACS-sorted repertoires could contain abundant contaminating clonotypes from the bulk population.

Interpreted using the paper, the treatment or condition label stands for: live attenuated yellow fever vaccine strain. At each blood-draw timepoint, two biological replicates of bulk PBMCs were obtained. A standard Ficoll-Paque protocol was used to isolate PBMCs from peripheral blood. TriZol was used to extract RNA from bulk PBMCs, CD4 and CD8 fractions, and dextramer-positive and dextramer-negative fractions. This clonotype was counted once. Its recognized antigen is unknown. The input lacks base qualities; no much larger clone sits a single base away. One read alone is weak evidence. Synthesis of TCR cDNA relied on 5'RACE template switching, a step that introduced a universal primer site along with unique molecular identifiers. Priming for cDNA synthesis came from both the TCR alpha and TCR beta constant segments. Libraries were amplified in two PCR steps, with sample barcodes and sequencing adapters added in the second step. Libraries were sequenced on Illumina HiSeq 2500 (2x100 bp) or NovaSeq (2x150 bp). The source study handled its data this way. Demultiplexing of reads and collapsing into UMI consensus sequences were performed with MIGEC, and V(D)J alignment was carried out with MiXCR. Clonotypes responding to the vaccine were identified with edgeR on replicate PBMC samples, with the criteria of FDR below 0.01 and a log2 fold change above 5 up to day 15. CD4 or CD8 identity was assigned to each bulk clonotype according to whether the clonotype was present at higher abundance in the sequenced CD4 repertoire or the sequenced CD8 repertoire. TCRdb itself trimmed the public reads at Q25 with fastp, ran MiXCR and retained productive beta chains. Rows with a matching CDR3 protein are joined into one entry that keeps the most common DNA and genes. It is TCRdb's table, rather than the study itself, that gives the V and J calls and clone size. The sample data list under 550,000 distinct CDR3 sequences, and just over 20% of these were observed just once. Of the sample, approximately 15% falls within the top ten clones.

This clonotype was obtained from a man between 18 and 29 years old who received the YFV17D yellow fever vaccine. This material consisted of PBMCs, taken 21 days after the first yellow fever vaccination.

The CDR3 here reads CASSQDQGTGAAPLHF. The DNA sequence is as follows: TGCGCCAGCAGCCAAGATCAGGGGACAGGGGCCGCACCCCTCCACTTT. This sequence uses TRBV4-1 and TRBJ1-6; 10 central bases correspond to TRBD1. In the germline V gene, CDR1 corresponds to MGHRA and CDR2 to YSYEKL. The germline V and J ends show losses of 0 bases and 11 bases respectively, and no gene match explains 7 bases of the junction. The CDR3 runs 16 residues from the cysteine to the phenylalanine. The CDR3 DNA has 48 bases and is translated from base 1.